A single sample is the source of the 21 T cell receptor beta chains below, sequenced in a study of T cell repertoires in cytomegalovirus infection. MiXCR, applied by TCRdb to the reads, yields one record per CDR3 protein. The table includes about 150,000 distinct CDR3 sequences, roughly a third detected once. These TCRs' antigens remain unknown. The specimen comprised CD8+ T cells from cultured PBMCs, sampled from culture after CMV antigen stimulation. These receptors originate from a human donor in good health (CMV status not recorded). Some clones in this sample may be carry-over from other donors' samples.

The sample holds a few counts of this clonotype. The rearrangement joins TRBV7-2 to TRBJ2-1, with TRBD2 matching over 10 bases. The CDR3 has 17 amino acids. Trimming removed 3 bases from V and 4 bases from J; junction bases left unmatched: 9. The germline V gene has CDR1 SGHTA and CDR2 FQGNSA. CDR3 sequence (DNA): TGTGCCAGCAGCTTCCTGACTAGCGGGTTCGGATACAATGAGCAGTTCTTC. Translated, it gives CASSFLTSGFGYNEQFF.

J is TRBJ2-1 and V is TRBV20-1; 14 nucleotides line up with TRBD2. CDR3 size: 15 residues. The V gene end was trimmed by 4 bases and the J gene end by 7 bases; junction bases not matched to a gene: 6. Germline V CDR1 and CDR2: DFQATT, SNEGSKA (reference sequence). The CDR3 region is CSAISTSGGVNEQFF. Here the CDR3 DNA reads TGCAGTGCTATCTCGACTAGCGGGGGGGTGAATGAGCAGTTCTTC.

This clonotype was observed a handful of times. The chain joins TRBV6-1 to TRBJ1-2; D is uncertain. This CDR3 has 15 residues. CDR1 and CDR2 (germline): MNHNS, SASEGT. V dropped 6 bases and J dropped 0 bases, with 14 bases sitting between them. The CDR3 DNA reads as TGTGCCAGCAGGGGTCTTCGGGATTCTAACTATGGCTACACCTTC. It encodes CASRGLRDSNYGYTF.

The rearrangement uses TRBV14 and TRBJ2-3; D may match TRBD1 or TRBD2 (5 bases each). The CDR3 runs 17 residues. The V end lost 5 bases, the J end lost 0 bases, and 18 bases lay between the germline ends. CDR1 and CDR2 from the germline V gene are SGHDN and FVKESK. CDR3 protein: CASSAMPPGLSTDTQYF. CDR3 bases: TGTGCCAGCAGCGCGATGCCCCCGGGGCTAAGCACAGATACGCAGTATTTT.

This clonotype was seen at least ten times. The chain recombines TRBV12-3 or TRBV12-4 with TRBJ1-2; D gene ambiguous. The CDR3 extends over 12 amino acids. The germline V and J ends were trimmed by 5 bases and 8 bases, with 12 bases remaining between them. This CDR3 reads CASSPPGGGYTF. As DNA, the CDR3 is TGTGCCAGCAGTCCCCCGGGTGGCGGCTACACCTTC.

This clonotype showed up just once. CDR3 protein: CASSSGVGNTIYF. As DNA, the CDR3 is TGTGCCAGCAGCTCGGGGGTTGGAAACACCATATATTTT. The rearrangement joins TRBV7-4 to TRBJ1-3, with TRBD1 as a possible D gene (5 bases). The CDR3 covers 13 residues. Trimming left V 4 bases short and J 3 bases short, with 7 bases between. CDR1 SGHVT and CDR2 SQSDAQ come from the germline V gene.

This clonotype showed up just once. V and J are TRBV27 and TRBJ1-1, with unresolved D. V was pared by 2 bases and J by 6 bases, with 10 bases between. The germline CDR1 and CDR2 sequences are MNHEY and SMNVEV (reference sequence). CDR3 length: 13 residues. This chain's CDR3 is CASSLHRRPEAFF. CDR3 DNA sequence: TGTGCCAGCAGTTTACACCGGCGGCCTGAAGCTTTCTTT.

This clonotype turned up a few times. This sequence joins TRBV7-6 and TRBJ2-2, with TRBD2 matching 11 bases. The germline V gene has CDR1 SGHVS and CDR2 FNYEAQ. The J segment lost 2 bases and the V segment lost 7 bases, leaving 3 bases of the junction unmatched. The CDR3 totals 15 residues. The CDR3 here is CASTGTSGNTGELFF. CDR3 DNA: TGTGCCAGCACCGGGACTAGCGGCAACACCGGGGAGCTGTTTTTT.

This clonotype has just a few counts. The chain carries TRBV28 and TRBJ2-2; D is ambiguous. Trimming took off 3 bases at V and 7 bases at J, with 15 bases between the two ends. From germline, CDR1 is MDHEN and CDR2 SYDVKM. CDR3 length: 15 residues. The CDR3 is CASSFTHGSGGELFF. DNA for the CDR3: TGTGCCAGCAGTTTCACCCACGGGTCCGGCGGGGAGCTGTTTTTT.

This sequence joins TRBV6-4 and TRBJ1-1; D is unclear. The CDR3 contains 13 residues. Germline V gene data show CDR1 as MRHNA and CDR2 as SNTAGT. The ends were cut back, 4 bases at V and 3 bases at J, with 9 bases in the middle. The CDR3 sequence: CASSADGHTEAFF. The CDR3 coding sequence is TGTGCCAGCAGTGCGGACGGACACACTGAAGCTTTCTTT.

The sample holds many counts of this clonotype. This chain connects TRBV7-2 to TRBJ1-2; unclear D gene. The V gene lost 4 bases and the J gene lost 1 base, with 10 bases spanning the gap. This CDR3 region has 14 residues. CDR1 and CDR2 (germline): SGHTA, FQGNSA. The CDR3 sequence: CASSSGTLNYGYTF. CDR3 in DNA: TGTGCCAGCAGCTCTGGCACACTTAACTATGGCTACACCTTC.

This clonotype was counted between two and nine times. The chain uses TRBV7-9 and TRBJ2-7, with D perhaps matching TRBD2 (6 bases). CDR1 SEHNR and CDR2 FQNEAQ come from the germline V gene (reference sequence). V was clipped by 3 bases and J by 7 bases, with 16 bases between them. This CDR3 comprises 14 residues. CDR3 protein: CASSFRPFGGEQYF. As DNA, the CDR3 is TGTGCCAGCAGCTTCAGGCCCTTCGGGGGAGAGCAGTACTTC.

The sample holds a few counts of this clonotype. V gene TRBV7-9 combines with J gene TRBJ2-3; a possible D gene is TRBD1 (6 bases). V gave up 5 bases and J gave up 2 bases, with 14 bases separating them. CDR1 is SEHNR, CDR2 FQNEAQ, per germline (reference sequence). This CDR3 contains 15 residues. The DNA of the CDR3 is TGTGCCAGCAGCCGCCGGGACAAGATCACAGATACGCAGTATTTT. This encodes CASSRRDKITDTQYF.

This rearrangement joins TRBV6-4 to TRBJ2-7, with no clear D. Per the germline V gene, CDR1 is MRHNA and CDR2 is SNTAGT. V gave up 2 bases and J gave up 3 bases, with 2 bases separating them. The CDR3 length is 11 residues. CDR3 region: CASSDGYEQYF. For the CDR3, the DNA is TGTGCCAGCAGTGACGGCTACGAGCAGTACTTC.

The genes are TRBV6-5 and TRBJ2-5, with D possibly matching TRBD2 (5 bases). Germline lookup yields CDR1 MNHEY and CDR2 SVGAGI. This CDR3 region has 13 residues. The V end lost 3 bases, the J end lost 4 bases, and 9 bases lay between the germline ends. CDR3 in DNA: TGTGCCAGCAGTTATTATGCGGGAGAGACCCAGTACTTC. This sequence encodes CASSYYAGETQYF.

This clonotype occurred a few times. In nucleotides, the CDR3 is TGTGCCAGCAGCCCCCGACTCGGATCGGACACTGAAGCTTTCTTT. Amino acid sequence: CASSPRLGSDTEAFF. V is TRBV11-2 and J is TRBJ1-1; D is unresolved. The CDR3 extends over 15 amino acids. Germline CDR1 reads SGHAT; CDR2 reads FQNNGV. V shed 5 bases and J shed 3 bases, with 16 bases lying between them. Full variable domain (missing parts from reference TRBV11-2 and TRBJ1-1): EAGVAQSPRYKIIEKRQSVAFWCNPISGHATLYWYQQILGQGPKLLIQFQNNGVVDDSQLPKDRFSAERLKGVDSTLKIQPAKLEDSAVYLCASSPRLGSDTEAFFGQGTRLTVV.

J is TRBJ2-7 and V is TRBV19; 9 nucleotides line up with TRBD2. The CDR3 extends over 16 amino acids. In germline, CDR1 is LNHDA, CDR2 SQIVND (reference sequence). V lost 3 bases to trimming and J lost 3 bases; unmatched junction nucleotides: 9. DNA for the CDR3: TGTGCCAGTAGTATCTCTAGCGGGGATCCCTACTACGAGCAGTACTTC. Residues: CASSISSGDPYYEQYF. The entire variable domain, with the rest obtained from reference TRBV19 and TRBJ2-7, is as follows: DGGITQSPKYLFRKEGQNVTLSCEQNLNHDAMYWYRQDPGQGLRLIYYSQIVNDFQKGDIAEGYSVSREKKESFPLTVTSAQKNPTAFYLCASSISSGDPYYEQYFGPGTRLTVT.

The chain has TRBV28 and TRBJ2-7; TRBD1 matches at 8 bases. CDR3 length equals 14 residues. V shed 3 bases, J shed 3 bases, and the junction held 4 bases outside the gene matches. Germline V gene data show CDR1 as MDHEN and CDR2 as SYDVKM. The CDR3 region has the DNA TGTGCCAGCAGTTTTGGACAGGGTTACTACGAGCAGTACTTC. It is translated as CASSFGQGYYEQYF.

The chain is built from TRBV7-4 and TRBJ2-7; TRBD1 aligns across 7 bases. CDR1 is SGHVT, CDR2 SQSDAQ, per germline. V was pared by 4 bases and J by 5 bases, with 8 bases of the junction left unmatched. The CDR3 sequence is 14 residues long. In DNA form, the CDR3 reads TGTGCCAGCAGCTCCCCGGGACAGTGGGACGAGCAGTACTTC. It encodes CASSSPGQWDEQYF.

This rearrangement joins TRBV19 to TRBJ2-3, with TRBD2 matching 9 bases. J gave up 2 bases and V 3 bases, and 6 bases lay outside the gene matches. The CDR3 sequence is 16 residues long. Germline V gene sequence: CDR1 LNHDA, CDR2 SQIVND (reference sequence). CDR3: CASSIWSGGPTDTQYF. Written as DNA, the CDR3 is TGTGCCAGTAGTATCTGGAGCGGGGGGCCCACAGATACGCAGTATTTT.

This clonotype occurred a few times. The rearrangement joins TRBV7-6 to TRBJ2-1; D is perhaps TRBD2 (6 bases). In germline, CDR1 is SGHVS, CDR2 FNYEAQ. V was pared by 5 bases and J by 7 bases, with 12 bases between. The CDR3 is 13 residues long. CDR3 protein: CASSPLGLNEQFF. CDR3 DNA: TGTGCCAGCAGCCCCCTGGGACTGAATGAGCAGTTCTTC.